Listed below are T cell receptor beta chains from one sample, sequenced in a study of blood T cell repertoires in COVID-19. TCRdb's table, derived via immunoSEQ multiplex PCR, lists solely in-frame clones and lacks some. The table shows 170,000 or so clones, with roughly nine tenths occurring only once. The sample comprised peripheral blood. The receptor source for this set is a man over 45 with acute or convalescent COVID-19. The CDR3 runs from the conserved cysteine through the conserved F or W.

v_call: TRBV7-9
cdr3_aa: CASSLIQKSTEAFF

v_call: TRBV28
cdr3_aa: CASSSAPHSGRYQRDIQYF

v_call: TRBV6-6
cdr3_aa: CASSYSGQFDSPLHF

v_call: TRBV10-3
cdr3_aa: CAISESLIVAGVEQFF

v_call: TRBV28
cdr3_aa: CASRLGQPNEKLFF

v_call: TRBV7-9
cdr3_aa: CASSTRTGATEKLFF

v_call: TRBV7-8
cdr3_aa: CASSLIRSGDSPLHF

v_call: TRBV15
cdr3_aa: CATSTTDRGGDQPQHF

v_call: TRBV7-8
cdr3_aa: CASTWGGGSPLHF

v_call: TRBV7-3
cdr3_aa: CASSLPAGSTDTQYF

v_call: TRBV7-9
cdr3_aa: CASSSQRENVGEQYF

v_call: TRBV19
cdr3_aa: CASSIGWTGHSGELFF

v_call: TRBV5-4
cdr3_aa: CASSFSRETSTDTQYF

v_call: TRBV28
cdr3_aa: CASSFWSTHNEQFF

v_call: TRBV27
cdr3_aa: CASSLLDKGANVLTF

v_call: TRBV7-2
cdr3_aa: CASSLSGGASYNEQFF

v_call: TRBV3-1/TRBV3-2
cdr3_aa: CASSPLTYPLDTQYF